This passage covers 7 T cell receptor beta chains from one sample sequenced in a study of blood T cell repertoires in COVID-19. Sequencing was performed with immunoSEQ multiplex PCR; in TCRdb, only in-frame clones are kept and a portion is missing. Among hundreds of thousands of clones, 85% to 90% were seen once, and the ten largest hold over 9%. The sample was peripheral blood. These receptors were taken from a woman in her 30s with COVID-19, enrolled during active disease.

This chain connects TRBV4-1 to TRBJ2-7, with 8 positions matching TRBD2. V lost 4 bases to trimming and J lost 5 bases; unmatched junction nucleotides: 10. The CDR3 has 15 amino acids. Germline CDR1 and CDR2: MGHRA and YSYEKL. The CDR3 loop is CASSPRSSGSDEQYF. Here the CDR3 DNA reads TGCGCCAGCAGCCCCAGGTCAAGCGGGAGCGACGAGCAGTACTTC.

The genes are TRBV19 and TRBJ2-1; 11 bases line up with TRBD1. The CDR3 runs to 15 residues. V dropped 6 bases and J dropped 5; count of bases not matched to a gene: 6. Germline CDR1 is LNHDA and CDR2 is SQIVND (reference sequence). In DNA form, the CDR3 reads TGTGCCAGTAGCCAGGACAGGGGGCAGGACAATGAGCAGTTCTTC. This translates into CASSQDRGQDNEQFF.

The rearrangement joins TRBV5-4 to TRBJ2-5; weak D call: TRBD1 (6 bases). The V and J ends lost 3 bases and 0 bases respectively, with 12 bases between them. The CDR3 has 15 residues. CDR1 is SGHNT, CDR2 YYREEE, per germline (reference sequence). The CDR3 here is CASSSDSIYQETQYF. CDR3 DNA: TGTGCCAGCAGCTCGGACAGCATATACCAAGAGACCCAGTACTTC.

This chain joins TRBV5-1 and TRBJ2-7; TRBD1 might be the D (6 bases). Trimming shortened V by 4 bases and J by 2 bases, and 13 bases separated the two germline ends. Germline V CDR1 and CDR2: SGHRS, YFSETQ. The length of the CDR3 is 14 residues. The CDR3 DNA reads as TGCGCCAGCAGCACCGGACAGATCCCCTACGAGCAGTACTTC. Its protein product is CASSTGQIPYEQYF.

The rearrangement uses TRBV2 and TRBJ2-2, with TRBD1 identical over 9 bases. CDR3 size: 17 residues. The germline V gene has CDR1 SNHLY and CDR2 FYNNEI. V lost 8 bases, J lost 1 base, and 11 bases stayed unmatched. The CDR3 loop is CASSLGRGQGNTGELFF. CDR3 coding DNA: TGTGCCAGCTCTCTTGGCCGGGGACAGGGGAACACCGGGGAGCTGTTTTTT. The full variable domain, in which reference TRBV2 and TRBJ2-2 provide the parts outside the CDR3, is EPEVTQTPSHQVTQMGQEVILRCVPISNHLYFYWYRQILGQKVEFLVSFYNNEISEKSEIFDDQFSVERPDGSNFTLKIRSTKLEDSAMYFCASSLGRGQGNTGELFFGEGSRLTVL.

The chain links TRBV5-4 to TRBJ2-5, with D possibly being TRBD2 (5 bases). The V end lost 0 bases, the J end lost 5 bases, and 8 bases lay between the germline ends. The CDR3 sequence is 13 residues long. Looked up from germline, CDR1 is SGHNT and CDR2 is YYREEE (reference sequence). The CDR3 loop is CASSLGGWETQYF. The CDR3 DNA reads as TGTGCCAGCAGCTTGGGAGGGTGGGAGACCCAGTACTTC.

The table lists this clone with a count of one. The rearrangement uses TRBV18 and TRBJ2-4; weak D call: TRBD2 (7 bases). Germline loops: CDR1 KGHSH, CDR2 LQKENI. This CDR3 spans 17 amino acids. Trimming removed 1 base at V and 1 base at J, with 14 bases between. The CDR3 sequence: CASSPQGGGAAKNIQYF. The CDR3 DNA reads TGTGCCAGCTCACCACAGGGGGGGGGCGCGGCCAAAAACATTCAGTACTTC. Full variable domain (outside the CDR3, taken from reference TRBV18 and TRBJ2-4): NAGVMQNPRHLVRRRGQEARLRCSPMKGHSHVYWYRQLPEEGLKFMVYLQKENIIDESGMPKERFSAEFPKEGPSILRIQQVVRGDSAAYFCASSPQGGGAAKNIQYFGAGTRLSVL.